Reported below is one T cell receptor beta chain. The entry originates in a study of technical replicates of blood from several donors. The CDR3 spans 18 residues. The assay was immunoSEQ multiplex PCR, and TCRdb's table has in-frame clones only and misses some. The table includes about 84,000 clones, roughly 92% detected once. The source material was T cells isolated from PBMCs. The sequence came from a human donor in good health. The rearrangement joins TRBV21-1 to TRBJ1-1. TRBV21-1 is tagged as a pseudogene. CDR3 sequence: CASSNPNQFFGGYTEAFF. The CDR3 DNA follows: TGTGCCAGCAGCAACCCGAACCAATTCTTCGGGGGATACACTGAAGCTTTCTTT.